This TCR beta chain originates from a study of post-analysis software for immune sequencing data. At the level of the study: Progressive-relapsing, secondary progressive and relapsing-remitting multiple sclerosis were among the disease courses included.

Points from the study as a whole: Normalized Chao1 diversity was significantly lower in multiple sclerosis patients than in controls. Five TRBV segments, including TRBV5-6, TRBV5-1 and TRBV20-1, were more frequent in patients than controls. The F measure placed samples prepared in the same batch into strongly shared clusters.

This clonotype was seen a few times. Its target is not known. Unique molecular identifiers were carried by the TCR beta cDNA libraries. A population of 1 to 10 million T cells gave rise to a few hundred thousand cDNA molecules. TCRdb itself ran the PCR reads through MiXCR, one entry per CDR3 protein. The sample gives 740,000 or so distinct CDR3 sequences, roughly 58% of which show up once; around 4.5% is in the top ten. The CDR3 is 14 residues long. V lost 7 bases to trimming and J lost 1 base; unmatched junction nucleotides: 7. Germline-derived CDR1 and CDR2 are SQVTM and ANQGSEA. Sequencing was performed on blood. This clonotype originated in a girl between 5 and 17 years old with multiple sclerosis. The chain recombines TRBV29-1 with TRBJ1-1; 9 bases are shared with TRBD1. This CDR3 reads CSAEPGQGNTEAFF. As DNA, the CDR3 is TGCAGCGCAGAGCCGGGACAGGGGAACACTGAAGCTTTCTTT.